This T cell receptor (beta chain) was found in a study of CDR3 diversity in severe acne (dated by TCRdb to the late 2010s). The CDR1 and CDR2 encoded by the germline V gene (reference sequence) are SEHNR and FQNEAQ. Including the terminal cysteine and phenylalanine, the CDR3 comprises 11 residues. Solely the CDR3 DNA is kept, with 33 bases framed from the first base. Receptor amplification or capture employed PCR. The data were produced on an Illumina HiSeq 2000. TCRdb redid the processing of the public reads, applying fastp at Q25 and MiXCR, and retained in-frame beta chains. Identical CDR3 protein sequences are pooled into one entry, listed with their most common genes and DNA. This sample is represented by approximately 90,000 distinct CDR3 sequences; around 54% of them were singletons. The ten largest clonotypes hold 9.5% to 13% of the sample. Of note for this clonotype: Its antigen is currently not known. At one end, the junction sequence differs from germline, possibly due to a read error.

Sample: blood. The rearranged chain carries TRBV7-9 and TRBJ2-7; D gene: possibly TRBD2, on 5 matching bases. This clonotype was obtained from a male donor with severe acne vulgaris. CDR3 loop: CASSLGDERHF. The sequenced DNA: TGTGCCAGCAGCTTGGGTGACGAGCGGCACTTC.